The 2 T cell receptor beta chains given below trace back to one sample, sequenced in a study of blood T cell repertoires in COVID-19. The table came from immunoSEQ multiplex PCR; TCRdb's copy has only in-frame clones and leaves some out. Here the sample spans roughly 230,000 clones, roughly 89% being singletons. Sequenced: peripheral blood. Every receptor here comes from a woman in her thirties or forties who had recovered from COVID-19.

V is TRBV27 and J is TRBJ2-1, with D tentatively TRBD2 (5 bases). Germline lookup yields CDR1 MNHEY and CDR2 SMNVEV (reference sequence). CDR3 length equals 14 residues. The V end was cut by 5 bases, the J end by 5 bases, with 13 bases between. CDR3 coding DNA: TGTGCCAGCAGTAGAACCCGGACTCACAATGAGCAGTTCTTC. This encodes CASSRTRTHNEQFF.

The rearrangement joins TRBV6-6 to TRBJ2-3; possible D gene TRBD2, 6 bases. This CDR3 spans 14 amino acids. Trimming removed 6 bases at V and 6 bases at J, with 16 bases between. Germline V gene sequence: CDR1 MNHNY, CDR2 SVGAGI (reference sequence). CDR3 in amino acids: CASREGGHSDTQYF. The CDR3 bases are TGTGCCAGCAGAGAGGGAGGCCACTCTGATACGCAGTATTTT.